The 10 T cell receptor beta chains below all came from one sample that was sequenced in a study of blood T cell repertoires in COVID-19 (dated by TCRdb to the early 2020s). Library preparation used the immunoSEQ multiplex PCR assay. This is the immuneACCESS table as TCRdb keeps it, with only in-frame sequences that have V and J called. A part of the clones is gone; compared with another copy, unresolved V genes explain less than half, and the rest is unexplained. Here the sample has roughly 430,000 clones; around nine tenths occur a single time. About 1.5% of the sample is in the top ten clones. The sample taken for sequencing was PBMCs or T cells enriched from blood (not recorded which). These receptor sequences come from a woman aged 18-30 years who had been exposed to COVID-19.

This clone occurred a few times. The J gene is TRBJ1-4, the V gene TRBV3-1 (or the pseudogene TRBV3-2); D is uncertain. The CDR3 consists of 13 residues. Between the trimmed V and J ends, which lost 4 bases and 6 bases, there was a span of 9 bases. The germline V gene encodes CDR1 LGHDT and CDR2 YNNKEL (reference sequence). In DNA form, the CDR3 reads TGTGCCAGCAGCCGGCCTCGGGATGAAAAACTGTTTTTT. The encoded protein is CASSRPRDEKLFF.

This chain uses TRBV3-1 (or the pseudogene TRBV3-2) with TRBJ2-3; 11 bases are a match to TRBD2. The CDR3 extends over 19 amino acids. Germline V CDR1 and CDR2: LGHDT, YNNKEL (reference sequence). V shed 0 bases and J 1 base; nucleotides not matched to a gene: 9. CDR3 nucleotides: TGTGCCAGCAGCCAAGATTTAGTCCTAGCGGGGGGCGGCACAGATACGCAGTATTTT. This codes for CASSQDLVLAGGGTDTQYF.

V is TRBV5-6 and J is TRBJ1-5; D is uncertain. The CDR3 sequence is 12 residues long. V shed 0 bases and J shed 6 bases, with 4 bases lying between them. Germline V gives CDR1 SGHDT, CDR2 YYEEEE. The CDR3 reads CASSLAGQPQHF. DNA for the CDR3: TGTGCCAGCAGCTTGGCAGGTCAGCCCCAGCATTTT.

This clone was counted a few times. This chain connects TRBV11-3 to TRBJ1-1; no clear D. V shed 0 bases and J shed 4 bases, with 9 bases lying between them. The CDR3 extends over 14 amino acids. CDR1 and CDR2 from the germline V gene are SGHNT and YENEEA. CDR3 sequence: CASSLDSLGTEAFF. The CDR3 nucleotides read TGTGCCAGCAGCTTAGATTCCCTCGGCACTGAAGCTTTCTTT.

The chain is built from TRBV6-4 and TRBJ1-1; 9 nucleotides agree with TRBD1. Germline V lookup: CDR1 MRHNA, CDR2 SNTAGT. Unmatched junction bases numbered 6, after V lost 6 bases and J lost 13 bases. This CDR3 region has 11 residues. This CDR3 is CASSAGTGRFF. For the CDR3, the DNA is TGTGCCAGCAGCGCCGGGACAGGGCGTTTCTTT.

In DNA, the CDR3 is TGTGCCAGTAGTCGAGACAGGGTCAATAACGAGCAGTACTTC. It specifies CASSRDRVNNEQYF. The chain uses TRBV19 and TRBJ2-7; 7 positions match TRBD1. The V segment lost 5 bases and the J segment 5 bases; nucleotides outside the gene matches: 9. The CDR3 covers 14 residues. Germline V gene sequence: CDR1 LNHDA, CDR2 SQIVND (reference sequence).

J is TRBJ2-1 and V is TRBV27, with TRBD2 matching over 7 bases. CDR1 MNHEY and CDR2 SMNVEV come from the germline V gene (reference sequence). Trimming removed 6 bases from V and 7 bases from J; junction bases left unmatched: 21. This CDR3 spans 18 amino acids. The chain's CDR3 is CASRRPIGLPRGGNEQFF. The CDR3 DNA is TGTGCCAGCAGGCGACCCATCGGGCTACCAAGGGGAGGGAATGAGCAGTTCTTC.

This clone was counted once. The chain is built from TRBV2 and TRBJ1-2; no clear D. CDR3 length: 13 residues. Germline V gene lookup returns CDR1 SNHLY and CDR2 FYNNEI. V was clipped by 4 bases and J by 3 bases, with 9 bases between them. Here the CDR3 DNA reads TGTGCCAGCAGTGCCCAGGTATACTATGGCTACACCTTC. It translates to CASSAQVYYGYTF.

This chain uses TRBV5-4 with TRBJ2-7, with D hard to call. Trimming removed 4 bases at V and 1 base at J, with 18 bases between. Germline V CDR1 and CDR2: SGHNT, YYREEE (reference sequence). The CDR3 contains 16 residues. CDR3 in amino acids: CASSPGSRVQSYEQYF. CDR3 nucleotide sequence: TGTGCCAGCAGCCCCGGATCGCGCGTACAGTCCTACGAGCAGTACTTC. Filled out from reference TRBV5-4 and TRBJ2-7, the complete variable domain reads ETGVTQSPTHLIKTRGQQVTLRCSSQSGHNTVSWYQQALGQGPQFIFQYYREEENGRGNFPPRFSGLQFPNYSSELNVNALELDDSALYLCASSPGSRVQSYEQYFGPGTRLTVT.

V usage is TRBV11-3 and J usage is TRBJ1-5, with D possibly being TRBD1 (5 bases). Germline V lookup: CDR1 SGHNT, CDR2 YENEEA. The CDR3 sequence is 17 residues long. Trimming took 5 bases from V and 0 from J, leaving 17 bases between them. The DNA for the CDR3 is TGTGCCAGCAGCCCCACGTCGGACACCGATAGCAATCAGCCCCAGCATTTT. This codes for CASSPTSDTDSNQPQHF. Complete variable domain (other parts from reference TRBV11-3 and TRBJ1-5): EAGVVQSPRYKIIEKKQPVAFWCNPISGHNTLYWYLQNLGQGPELLIRYENEEAVDDSQLPKDRFSAERLKGVDSTLKIQPAELGDSAVYLCASSPTSDTDSNQPQHFGDGTRLSIL.